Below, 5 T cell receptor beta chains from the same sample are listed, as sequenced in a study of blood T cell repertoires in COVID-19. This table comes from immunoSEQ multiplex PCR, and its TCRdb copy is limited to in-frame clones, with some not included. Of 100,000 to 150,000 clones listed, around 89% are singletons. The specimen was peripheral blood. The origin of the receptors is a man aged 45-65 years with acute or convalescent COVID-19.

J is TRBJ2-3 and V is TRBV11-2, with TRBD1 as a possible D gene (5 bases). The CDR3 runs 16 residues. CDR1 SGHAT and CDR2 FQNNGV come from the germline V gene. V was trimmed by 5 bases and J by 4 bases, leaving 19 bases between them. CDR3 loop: CASSKGIRGRSDTQYF. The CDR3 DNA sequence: TGTGCCAGCAGCAAAGGCATAAGGGGCAGATCAGATACGCAGTATTTT.

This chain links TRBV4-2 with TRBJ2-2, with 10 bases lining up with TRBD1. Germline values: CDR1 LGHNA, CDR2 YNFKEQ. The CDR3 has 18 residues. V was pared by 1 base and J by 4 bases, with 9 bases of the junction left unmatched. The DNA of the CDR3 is TGTGCCAGCAGCCAAGTCCCCGGGACAGGGGTTGGCACCGGGGAGCTGTTTTTT. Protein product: CASSQVPGTGVGTGELFF.

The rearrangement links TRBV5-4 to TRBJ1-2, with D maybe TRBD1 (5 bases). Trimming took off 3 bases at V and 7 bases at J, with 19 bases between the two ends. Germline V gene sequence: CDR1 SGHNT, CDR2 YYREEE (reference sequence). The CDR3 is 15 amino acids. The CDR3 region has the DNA TGTGCCAGCAGCTCCCCGTTGGGGGGGTTCTTTGGCTACACCTTC. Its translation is CASSSPLGGFFGYTF.

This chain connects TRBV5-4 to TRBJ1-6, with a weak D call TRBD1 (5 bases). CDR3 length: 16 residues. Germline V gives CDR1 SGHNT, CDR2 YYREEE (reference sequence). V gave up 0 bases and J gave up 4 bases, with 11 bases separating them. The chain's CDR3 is CASSLAGSRYNSPLHF. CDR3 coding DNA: TGTGCCAGCAGCTTGGCAGGGTCGAGATATAATTCACCCCTCCACTTT.

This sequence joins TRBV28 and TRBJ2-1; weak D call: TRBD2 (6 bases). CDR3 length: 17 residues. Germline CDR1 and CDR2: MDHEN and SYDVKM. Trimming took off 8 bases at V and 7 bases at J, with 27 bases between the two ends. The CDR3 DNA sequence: TGTGCCAGCCAGTTGGACCCGCCTAGCGCCCCGGGGAATGAGCAGTTCTTC. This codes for CASQLDPPSAPGNEQFF.